A selection of T cell receptor beta chains follows, all from one sample in a study of HIV-infected patients and healthy controls. TCRdb called the 5' RACE reads again in MiXCR, with one record for every CDR3 protein. The profile shows some 10,000 distinct CDR3 sequences, over 7.5% of them singletons. Input material: blood. The source is an adult in good health. The CDR3 runs from the conserved cysteine through the conserved F or W. A D gene is named only where the DNA matches it firmly. Not all rows give a size; the values are once, few, many and, for expanded clones, a class.

d_gene	v_gene	abundance	j_gene	CDR3nt	CDR3aa
.	TRBV2	many	TRBJ2-3	TGTGCCAGCAGTGGATGGACCGCCCGCTACACAGATACGCAGTATTTT	CASSGWTARYTDTQYF
TRBD2	TRBV6-2/TRBV6-3	few	TRBJ2-3	TGTGCCAGCAGTTCTACCGTAGCGGGAGGGCCAAGGAATACGCAGTATTTT	CASSSTVAGGPRNTQYF
.	TRBV6-6	many	TRBJ2-7	TGTGCCAGCAGTTACCAACAGTCTTTCTACGAGCAGTACTTC	CASSYQQSFYEQYF
.	TRBV6-5	medium-sized	TRBJ2-3	TGTGCCAGTGGGCGTACCTCCACAGATACGCAGTATTTT	CASGRTSTDTQYF
TRBD1	TRBV20-1	medium-sized	TRBJ2-7	TGCAGTGCTAGAGACAGGGGGAAGGACGAGCAGTACTTC	CSARDRGKDEQYF
TRBD1	TRBV12-3/TRBV12-4	many	TRBJ1-2	TGTGCCAGCAATCCGGGACAGAACTATGGCTACACCTTC	CASNPGQNYGYTF
TRBD1	TRBV7-8	.	TRBJ1-5	TGTGCCAGCAGCTCCGACAGGGCCTATCAGCCCCAGCATTTT	CASSSDRAYQPQHF
TRBD2	TRBV7-9	once	TRBJ2-3	TGTGCCAGCAGCCAGACTAGCGGGAGGGCCGCCGCAGATACGCAGTATTTT	CASSQTSGRAAADTQYF
TRBD2	TRBV28	many	TRBJ2-5	TGTGCCAGCAGTTTTCGGGGGGAAGAGACCCAGTACTTC	CASSFRGEETQYF
.	TRBV5-1	many	TRBJ2-3	TGCGCCAGCAGCTTGGAGTCTAGAGGCGATACGCAGTATTTT	CASSLESRGDTQYF
.	TRBV28	.	TRBJ2-5	TGTGCCAGCGACTCCCCGGGAGAGGACTCTCAAGAGACCCAGTACTTC	CASDSPGEDSQETQYF
.	TRBV3-1	medium-sized	TRBJ2-3	TGTGCCAGCAGCCAAGATCGAACCCGATCGAACAATACGCAGTATTTT	CASSQDRTRSNNTQYF
.	TRBV9	large	TRBJ2-2	TGTGCCAGCAGCTCCGTCACCGGGGAGCTGTTTTTT	CASSSVTGELFF
TRBD1	TRBV14	few	TRBJ2-7	TGTGCCAGCAGCCAAGCCTTCCCGGGACAGGGACCCTCCTACGAGCAGTACTTC	CASSQAFPGQGPSYEQYF
.	TRBV7-2	many	TRBJ2-5	TGTGCCAGCAGTCTCCGGACAGCGGTATACCAAGAGACCCAGTACTTC	CASSLRTAVYQETQYF
.	TRBV7-3	many	TRBJ1-2	TGTGCCAGCAGCTTAACGGGGGCGCAATCCTATGGCTACACCTTC	CASSLTGAQSYGYTF
.	TRBV6-5	few	TRBJ1-1	TGTGCCAGCAGCCGTGCGGGTATCTCTGAAGCTTTCTTT	CASSRAGISEAFF